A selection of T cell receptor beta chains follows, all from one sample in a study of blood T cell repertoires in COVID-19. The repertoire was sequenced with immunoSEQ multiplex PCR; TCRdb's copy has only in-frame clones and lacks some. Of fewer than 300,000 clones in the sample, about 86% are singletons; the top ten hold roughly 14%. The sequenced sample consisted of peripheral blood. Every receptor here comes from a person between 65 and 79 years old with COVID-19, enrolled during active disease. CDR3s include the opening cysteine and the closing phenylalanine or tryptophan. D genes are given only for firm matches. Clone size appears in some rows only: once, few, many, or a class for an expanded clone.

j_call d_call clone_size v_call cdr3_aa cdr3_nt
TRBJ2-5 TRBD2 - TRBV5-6 CASRVAASGGEETQYF TGTGCCAGCAGGGTTGCGGCTAGCGGGGGGGAAGAGACCCAGTACTTC
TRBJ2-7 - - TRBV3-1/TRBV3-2 CASSPDFKAGEQYF TGTGCCAGCAGCCCGGACTTCAAGGCGGGCGAGCAGTACTTC
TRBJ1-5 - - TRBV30 CAWRPGGSNQPQHF TGTGCCTGGAGACCCGGGGGGAGCAATCAGCCCCAGCATTTT
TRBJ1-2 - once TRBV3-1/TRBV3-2 CASTHLGGGSYGYTF TGTGCCAGCACCCATCTGGGAGGGGGGAGCTATGGCTACACCTTC
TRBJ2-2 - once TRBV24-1 CATSGRKGVAGELFF TGTGCCACCAGTGGTCGAAAAGGGGTGGCCGGGGAGCTGTTTTTT
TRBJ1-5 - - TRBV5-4 CASSFGGSNQPQHF TGTGCCAGCAGCTTTGGCGGGAGCAATCAGCCCCAGCATTTT
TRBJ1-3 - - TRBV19 CASSIEAGSGRNTIYF TGTGCCAGTAGTATAGAGGCCGGGAGCGGGAGAAACACCATATATTTT
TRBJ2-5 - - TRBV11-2 CASSLDGQIQETQYF TGTGCCAGCAGCTTAGATGGTCAGATACAAGAGACCCAGTACTTC
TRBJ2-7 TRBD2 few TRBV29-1 CSANPGTSGYEQYF TGCAGCGCAAACCCCGGGACTAGCGGTTACGAGCAGTACTTC
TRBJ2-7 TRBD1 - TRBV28 CASSGQGGAYEQYF TGTGCCAGCAGCGGACAGGGAGGCGCCTACGAGCAGTACTTC
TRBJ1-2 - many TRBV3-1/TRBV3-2 CASSHRDYGYTF TGTGCCAGCAGCCACCGGGACTATGGCTACACCTTC
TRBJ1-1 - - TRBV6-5 CASSNPQGEAFF TGTGCCAGCAGTAACCCTCAGGGGGAAGCTTTCTTT
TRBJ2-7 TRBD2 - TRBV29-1 CSVGLAPSSYEQYF TGCAGCGTCGGACTAGCGCCGAGCTCCTACGAGCAGTACTTC
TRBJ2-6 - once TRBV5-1 CASSLSGAGANVLTF TGCGCCAGCAGCTTGTCGGGGGCTGGGGCCAACGTCCTGACTTTC
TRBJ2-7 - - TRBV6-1 CASSDLFRVEQYF TGTGCCAGCAGTGATCTATTCAGGGTGGAGCAGTACTTC
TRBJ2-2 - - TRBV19 CASPSGTVWYTGELFF TGTGCCAGCCCCTCCGGTACGGTATGGTACACCGGGGAGCTGTTTTTT
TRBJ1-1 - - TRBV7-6 CASSSLNPGAATEAFF TGTGCCAGCAGCTCACTAAACCCAGGGGCCGCCACTGAAGCTTTCTTT
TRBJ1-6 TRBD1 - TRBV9 CASSPGQGSSPLHF TGTGCCAGCAGCCCCGGACAGGGTAGCTCACCCCTCCACTTT
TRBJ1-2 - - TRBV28 CASSLGQLGDGYTF TGTGCCAGCAGTTTAGGACAGCTTGGAGACGGCTACACCTTC
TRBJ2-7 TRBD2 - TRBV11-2 CASSLASLAATYEQYF TGTGCCAGCAGCTTAGCGTCCCTAGCGGCCACCTACGAGCAGTACTTC
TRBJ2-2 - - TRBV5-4 CASSLDSVAAGELFF TGTGCCAGCAGCTTGGACTCGGTTGCCGCCGGGGAGCTGTTTTTT
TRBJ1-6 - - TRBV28 CASSTDSSYNSPLHF TGTGCCAGCAGTACAGACAGCTCCTATAATTCACCCCTCCACTTT
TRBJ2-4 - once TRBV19 CASSPSRGLAKNIQYF TGTGCCAGTAGTCCCTCTCGAGGGCTAGCCAAAAACATTCAGTACTTC
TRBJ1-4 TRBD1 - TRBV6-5 CASSFRTGGEKLFF TGTGCCAGCAGTTTTCGGACAGGGGGTGAAAAACTGTTTTTT
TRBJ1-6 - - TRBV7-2 CASSLGGGQTSPLHF TGTGCCAGCAGCTTAGGGGGGGGGCAGACTTCACCCCTCCACTTT
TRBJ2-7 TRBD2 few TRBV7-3 CASSLRSGGRYEQYF TGTGCCAGCAGCTTAAGGAGCGGGGGGCGTTACGAGCAGTACTTC
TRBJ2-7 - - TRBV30 CAWSSTQQTRPYEQYF TGTGCCTGGAGTTCAACCCAACAGACACGCCCCTACGAGCAGTACTTC
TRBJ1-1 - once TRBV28 CASSLSGEMTEAFF TGTGCCAGCAGTTTATCTGGGGAGATGACTGAAGCTTTCTTT
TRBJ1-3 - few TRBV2 CASSTWGPGISGNTIYF TGTGCCAGCAGTACGTGGGGGCCGGGGATCTCTGGAAACACCATATATTTT
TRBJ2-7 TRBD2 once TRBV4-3 CASSQDSSSGAYSYEQYF TGCGCCAGCAGCCAAGATTCGTCTAGCGGGGCCTATTCCTACGAGCAGTACTTC
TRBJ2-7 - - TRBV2 CASQPPRRSSYEQYF TGTGCCAGCCAACCCCCTCGGAGGAGCTCCTACGAGCAGTACTTC
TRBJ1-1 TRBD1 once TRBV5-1 CASSFRTGGASTEAFF TGCGCCAGCAGCTTCAGGACAGGGGGCGCTTCCACTGAAGCTTTCTTT
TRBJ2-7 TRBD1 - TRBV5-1 CASSRDSPYEQYF TGCGCCAGCAGCCGGGACAGCCCCTACGAGCAGTACTTC
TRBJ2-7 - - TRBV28 CASSLVPRLYEQYF TGTGCCAGCAGTCTGGTCCCACGGTTATACGAGCAGTACTTC
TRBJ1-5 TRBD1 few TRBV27 CASRPGGTGVQPQHF TGTGCCAGCAGACCAGGTGGGACAGGGGTCCAGCCCCAGCATTTT
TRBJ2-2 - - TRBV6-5 CASRGSANTGELFF TGTGCCAGCAGAGGCAGCGCGAACACCGGGGAGCTGTTTTTT
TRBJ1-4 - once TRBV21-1 CASSKARSRAQREKLFF TGTGCCAGCAGCAAAGCGCGGTCAAGAGCCCAGAGGGAAAAACTGTTTTTT
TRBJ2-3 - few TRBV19 CASSRLATSTDTQYF TGTGCCAGTAGTAGACTCGCTACTAGCACAGATACGCAGTATTTT
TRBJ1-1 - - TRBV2 CASSAASGGAEAFF TGTGCCAGCAGTGCCGCATCCGGAGGGGCTGAAGCTTTCTTT
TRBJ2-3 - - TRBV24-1 CATSDLQGGLIDTQYF TGTGCCACCAGTGATTTGCAGGGGGGCCTTATAGATACGCAGTATTTT
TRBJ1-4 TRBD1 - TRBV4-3 CASSADRESYEKLFF TGCGCCAGCAGCGCGGACAGGGAGAGTTATGAAAAACTGTTTTTT
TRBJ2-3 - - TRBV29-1 CSVRQDHSTDTQYF TGCAGCGTTCGACAGGACCATAGCACAGATACGCAGTATTTT
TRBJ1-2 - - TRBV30 CAWTGGNYGYTF TGTGCCTGGACTGGGGGGAACTATGGCTACACCTTC
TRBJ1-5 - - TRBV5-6 CASSLAGDSNQPQHF TGTGCCAGCAGCTTGGCTGGAGATAGCAATCAGCCCCAGCATTTT
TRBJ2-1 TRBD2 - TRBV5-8 CASSLGGTSEQFF TGTGCCAGCAGCTTGGGGGGGACTAGCGAGCAGTTCTTC
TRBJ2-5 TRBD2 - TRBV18 CASSLLAIQETQYF TGTGCCAGCTCACTACTAGCGATTCAAGAGACCCAGTACTTC
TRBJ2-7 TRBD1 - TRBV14 CASSQVPGQGSSGEDYEQYF TGTGCCAGCAGCCAAGTCCCGGGACAGGGTTCCTCCGGCGAGGATTACGAGCAGTACTTC
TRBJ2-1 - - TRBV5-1 CASSRDKSSYNEQFF TGCGCCAGCAGCAGGGACAAGAGCTCCTACAATGAGCAGTTCTTC
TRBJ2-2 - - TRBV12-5 CASGSSWDTVNTGELFF TGTGCTAGTGGTTCTAGCTGGGACACAGTAAACACCGGGGAGCTGTTTTTT
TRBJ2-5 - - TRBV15 CATSRDPIRGGTQYF TGTGCCACCAGCAGAGACCCCATCCGAGGGGGGACCCAGTACTTC
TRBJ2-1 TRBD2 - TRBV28 CASSLMTSGVDEQFF TGTGCCAGCAGTCTAATGACTAGCGGGGTCGATGAGCAGTTCTTC
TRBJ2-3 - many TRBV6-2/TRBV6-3 CASSRLRTDTQYF TGTGCCAGCAGTCGGTTGCGGACAGATACGCAGTATTTT
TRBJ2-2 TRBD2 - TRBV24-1 CATSDSGGARTGELFF TGTGCCACCAGTGATTCGGGGGGGGCGCGTACCGGGGAGCTGTTTTTT
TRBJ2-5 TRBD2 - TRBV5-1 CASREAGGPQTQYF TGCGCCAGCAGGGAAGCGGGGGGGCCACAGACCCAGTACTTC
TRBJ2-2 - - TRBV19 CASSIEGLANTGELFF TGTGCCAGTAGTATAGAGGGACTGGCTAACACCGGGGAGCTGTTTTTT
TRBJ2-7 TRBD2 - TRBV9 CASSPSGGDWEQYF TGTGCCAGCAGCCCTAGCGGGGGGGATTGGGAGCAGTACTTC
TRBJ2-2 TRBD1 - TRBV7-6 CASSLGQGNAGELFF TGTGCCAGCAGTCTGGGACAGGGGAATGCCGGGGAGCTGTTTTTT
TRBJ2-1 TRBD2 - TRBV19 CASSQTSGRPNEQFF TGTGCCAGTAGTCAGACTAGCGGGAGGCCCAATGAGCAGTTCTTC
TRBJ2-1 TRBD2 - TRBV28 CASRASGGGQYNEQFF TGTGCCAGCAGAGCCTCTGGCGGGGGGCAGTACAATGAGCAGTTCTTC
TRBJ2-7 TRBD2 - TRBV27 CASKAGGIPYEQYF TGTGCCAGCAAAGCGGGGGGGATACCCTACGAGCAGTACTTC